This T cell receptor beta chain was obtained from a study of T cell responses to AZD1222 COVID-19 vaccine. Study-level information: Pooled together were second doses at about 4 or about 12 weeks.

Produced via immunoSEQ multiplex PCR; TCRdb's table is partial and in-frame only. The sample has 85,000 to 120,000 clones; about four fifths are singletons. Remarks on this clone: Its matching antigen is unknown.

The CDR3 is made up of 17 amino acids. The V gene's germline CDR1 is KGHSH and CDR2 LQKENI. V was shortened by 4 bases and J by 4 bases, with 17 bases between the two germline ends. Study results and limitations: Vaccine-associated CD4 TCRs ranged over spike, dominating at 160-218 and 743-854. Breadth and depth of Spike-specific TCRs rose after two AZD1222 doses. It was only a handful of AZD1222 recipients who were seropositive at baseline.

This specimen was peripheral blood, taken on day 0 of AZD1222 vaccination. The TCR comes from an adult in good health. V and J are TRBV18 and TRBJ2-6; tentatively, D is TRBD1 (6 bases). The CDR3: CASSLSRTVPGANVLTF. CDR3 in DNA: TGTGCCAGCTCACTATCGCGGACAGTTCCGGGGGCCAACGTCCTGACTTTC.